The present entry profiles one T cell receptor beta chain with its context. The same CDR3 is also encoded by other DNA sequences in this sample. Described treatment: roughly 20 received Ad26.COV2.S at low or high dose, single or two shots; 5 received placebo; per-sample allocation not given. Sample collection was performed on day 63 after the first vaccine or placebo injection. Some clones are missing from TCRdb's copy, which holds only in-frame ones; the method was immunoSEQ multiplex PCR. The table has about 320,000 clones, just over 85% seen once. This specimen belongs to a study of Ad26.COV2.S vaccination and SARS-CoV-2 variants. About the study: The COV1001 Ad26.COV2.S trial arm included the donor.

The CDR3 consists of 12 residues. V was pared by 5 bases and J by 6 bases, with 9 bases between. Per germline, CDR1 SGHTA and CDR2 FQGNSA. Sequencing was performed on peripheral blood, taken in a trial of Ad26.COV2.S vaccine versus placebo. The clonotype comes from a person between 18 and 59 years old who received the Ad26.COV2.S COVID-19 vaccine or a placebo. This chain links TRBV7-2 with TRBJ2-3; the D is unclear. The CDR3 here is CASSLQADTQYF. CDR3 in DNA: TGTGCCAGCAGCCTCCAGGCGGATACGCAGTATTTT.